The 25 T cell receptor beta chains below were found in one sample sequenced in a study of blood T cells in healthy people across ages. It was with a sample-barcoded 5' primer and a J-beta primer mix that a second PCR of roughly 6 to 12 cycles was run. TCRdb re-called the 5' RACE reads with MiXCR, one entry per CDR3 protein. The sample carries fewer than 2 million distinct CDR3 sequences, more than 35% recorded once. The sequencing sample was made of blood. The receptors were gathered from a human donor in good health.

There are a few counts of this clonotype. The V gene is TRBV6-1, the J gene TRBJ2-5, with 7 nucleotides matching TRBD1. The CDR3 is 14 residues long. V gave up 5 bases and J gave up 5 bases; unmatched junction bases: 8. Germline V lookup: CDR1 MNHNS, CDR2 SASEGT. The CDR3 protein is CASSRSQGEETQYF. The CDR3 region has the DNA TGTGCCAGCAGTCGATCCCAGGGGGAGGAGACCCAGTACTTC.

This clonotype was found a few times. The CDR3 sequence: CSARISGGTANTGELFF. In DNA, the CDR3 is TGCAGTGCTAGAATCAGCGGGGGGACTGCGAACACCGGGGAGCTGTTTTTT. The chain is built from TRBV20-1 and TRBJ2-2; TRBD2 matches at 9 bases. The CDR3 sequence is 17 residues long. Germline loops: CDR1 DFQATT, CDR2 SNEGSKA (reference sequence). The V and J ends lost 2 bases and 0 bases, in that order; junction bases with no gene match: 7.

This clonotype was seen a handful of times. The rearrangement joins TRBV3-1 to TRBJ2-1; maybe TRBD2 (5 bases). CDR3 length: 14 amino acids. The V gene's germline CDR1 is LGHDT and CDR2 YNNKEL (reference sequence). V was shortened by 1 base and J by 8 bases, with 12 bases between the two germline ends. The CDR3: CASSQGASRHEQFF. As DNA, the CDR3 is TGTGCCAGCAGCCAAGGTGCTAGCAGGCATGAGCAGTTCTTC.

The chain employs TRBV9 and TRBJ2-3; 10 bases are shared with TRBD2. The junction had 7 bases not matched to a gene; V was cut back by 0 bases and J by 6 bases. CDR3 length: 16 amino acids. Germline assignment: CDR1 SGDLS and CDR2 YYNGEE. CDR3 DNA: TGTGCCAGCAGCGTAGTCGCTAGCGGGGGCCGGGATACGCAGTATTTT. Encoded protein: CASSVVASGGRDTQYF.

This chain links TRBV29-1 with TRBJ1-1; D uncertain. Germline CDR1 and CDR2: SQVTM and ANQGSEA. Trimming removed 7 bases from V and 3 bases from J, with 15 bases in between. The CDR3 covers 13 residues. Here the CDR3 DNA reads TGCAGCGCTGTATGGGGAGTGGACACTGAAGCTTTCTTT. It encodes CSAVWGVDTEAFF.

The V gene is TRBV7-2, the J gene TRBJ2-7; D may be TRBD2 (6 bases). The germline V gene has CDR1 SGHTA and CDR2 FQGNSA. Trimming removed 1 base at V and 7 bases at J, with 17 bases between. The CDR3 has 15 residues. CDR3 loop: CASSLEARGLGEQYF. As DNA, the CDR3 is TGTGCCAGCAGCTTAGAGGCGCGGGGTCTAGGTGAGCAGTACTTC. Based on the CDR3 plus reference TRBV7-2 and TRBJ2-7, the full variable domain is GAGVSQSPSNKVTEKGKDVELRCDPISGHTALYWYRQSLGQGLEFLIYFQGNSAPDKSGLPSDRFSAERTGGSVSTLTIQRTQQEDSAVYLCASSLEARGLGEQYFGPGTRLTVT.

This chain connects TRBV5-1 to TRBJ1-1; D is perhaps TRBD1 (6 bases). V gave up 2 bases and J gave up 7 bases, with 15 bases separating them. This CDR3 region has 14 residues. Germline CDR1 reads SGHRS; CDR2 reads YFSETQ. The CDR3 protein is CASSFQGTANEAFF. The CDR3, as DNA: TGCGCCAGCAGCTTTCAGGGGACCGCTAATGAAGCTTTCTTT.

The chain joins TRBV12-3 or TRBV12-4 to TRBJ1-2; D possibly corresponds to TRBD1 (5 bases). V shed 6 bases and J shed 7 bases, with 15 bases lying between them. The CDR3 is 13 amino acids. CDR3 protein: CASSKRGAGGYTF. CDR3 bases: TGTGCCAGCAGCAAGCGGGGCGCGGGTGGCTACACCTTC.

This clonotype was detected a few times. This CDR3 is CASRKTGIGYTF. The CDR3 DNA follows: TGTGCCAGCAGAAAGACGGGGATTGGCTACACCTTC. The chain uses TRBV12-3 or TRBV12-4 and TRBJ1-2; D is unresolved. The CDR3 is 12 amino acids. The germline V and J ends were trimmed by 6 bases and 7 bases, with 12 bases remaining between them.

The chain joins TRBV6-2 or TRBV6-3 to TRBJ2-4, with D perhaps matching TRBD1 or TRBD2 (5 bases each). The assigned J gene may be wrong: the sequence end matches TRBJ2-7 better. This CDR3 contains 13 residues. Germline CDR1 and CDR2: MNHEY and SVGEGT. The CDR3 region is CASSYEGFSEQYF. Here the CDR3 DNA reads TGTGCCAGCAGTTACGAGGGGTTTTCCGAGCAGTACTTC.

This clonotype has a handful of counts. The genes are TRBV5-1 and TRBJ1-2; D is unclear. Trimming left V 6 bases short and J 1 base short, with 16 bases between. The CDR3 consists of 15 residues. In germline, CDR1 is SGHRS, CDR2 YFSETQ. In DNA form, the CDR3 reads TGCGCCAGCAATCGTGGAACGGGCAGTAACTATGGCTACACCTTC. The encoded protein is CASNRGTGSNYGYTF.

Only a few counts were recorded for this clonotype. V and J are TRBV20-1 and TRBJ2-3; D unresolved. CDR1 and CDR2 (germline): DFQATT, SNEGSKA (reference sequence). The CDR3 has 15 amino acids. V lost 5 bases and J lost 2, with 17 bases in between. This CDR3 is CSAPQRPRFTDTQYF. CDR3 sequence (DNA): TGCAGTGCTCCTCAACGCCCCCGCTTCACAGATACGCAGTATTTT.

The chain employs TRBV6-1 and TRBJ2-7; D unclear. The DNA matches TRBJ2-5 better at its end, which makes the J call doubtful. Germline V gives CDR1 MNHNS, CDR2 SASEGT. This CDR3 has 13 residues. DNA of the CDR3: TGTGCCAGCAGTGAAGTGGCATTCAGGACCCAGTACTTC. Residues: CASSEVAFRTQYF.

The CDR3 sequence: CASSYGIGGETQYF. Written as DNA, the CDR3 is TGTGCCAGCAGCTACGGTATAGGGGGAGAGACCCAGTACTTC. The V and J genes are TRBV7-9 and TRBJ2-5; tentative D call: TRBD1 (6 bases). The CDR3 sequence is 14 residues long. Deletions cut 4 bases from V and 4 bases from J, with 13 bases between. Germline CDR1 and CDR2: SEHNR and FQNEAQ (reference sequence).

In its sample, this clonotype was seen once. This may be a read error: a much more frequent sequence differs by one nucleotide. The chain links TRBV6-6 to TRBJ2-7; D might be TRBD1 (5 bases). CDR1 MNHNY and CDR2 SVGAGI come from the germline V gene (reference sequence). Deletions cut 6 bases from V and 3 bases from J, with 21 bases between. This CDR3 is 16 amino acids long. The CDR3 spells CASSPDDRVTLYEQYF. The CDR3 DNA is TGTGCCAGCAGCCCGGATGACAGAGTTACTCTCTACGAGCAGTACTTC.

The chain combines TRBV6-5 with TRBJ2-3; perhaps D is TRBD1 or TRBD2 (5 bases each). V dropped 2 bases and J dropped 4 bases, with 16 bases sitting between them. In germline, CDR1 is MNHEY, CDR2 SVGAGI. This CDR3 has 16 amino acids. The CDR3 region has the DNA TGTGCCAGCAGTTACAGGGTGGGACCCATGGCAGATACGCAGTATTTT. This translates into CASSYRVGPMADTQYF.

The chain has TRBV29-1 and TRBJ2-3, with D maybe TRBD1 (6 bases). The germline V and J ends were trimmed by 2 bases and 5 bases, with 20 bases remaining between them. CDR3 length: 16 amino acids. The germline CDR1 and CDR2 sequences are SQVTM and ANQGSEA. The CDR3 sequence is CSVELNRESKVDTQYF. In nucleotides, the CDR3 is TGCAGCGTTGAATTGAACAGGGAATCTAAGGTAGATACGCAGTATTTT.

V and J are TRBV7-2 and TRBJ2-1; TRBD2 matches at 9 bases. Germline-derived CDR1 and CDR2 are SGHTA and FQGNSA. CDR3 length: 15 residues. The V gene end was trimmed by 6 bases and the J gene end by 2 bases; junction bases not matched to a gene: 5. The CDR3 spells CASSRVAGAYNEQFF. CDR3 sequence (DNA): TGTGCCAGCAGTAGGGTAGCGGGGGCCTACAATGAGCAGTTCTTC.

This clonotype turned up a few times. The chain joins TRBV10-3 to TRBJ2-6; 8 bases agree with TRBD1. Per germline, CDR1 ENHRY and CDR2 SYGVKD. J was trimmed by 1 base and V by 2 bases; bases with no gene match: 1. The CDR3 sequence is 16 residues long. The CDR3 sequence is CAISEGQGSGANVLTF. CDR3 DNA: TGTGCCATCAGTGAGGGACAGGGATCTGGGGCCAACGTCCTGACTTTC.

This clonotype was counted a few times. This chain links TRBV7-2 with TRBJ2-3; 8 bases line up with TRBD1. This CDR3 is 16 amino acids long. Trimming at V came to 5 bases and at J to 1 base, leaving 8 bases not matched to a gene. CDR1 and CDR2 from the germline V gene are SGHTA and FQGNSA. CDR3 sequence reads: CASSSTRRGRTDTQYF. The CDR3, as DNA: TGTGCCAGCAGCAGCACGCGCAGGGGGCGCACAGATACGCAGTATTTT.

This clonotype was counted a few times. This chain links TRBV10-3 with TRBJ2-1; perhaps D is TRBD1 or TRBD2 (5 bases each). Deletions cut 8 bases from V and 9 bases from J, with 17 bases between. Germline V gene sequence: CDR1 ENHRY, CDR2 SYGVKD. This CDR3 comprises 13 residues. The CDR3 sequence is CAIRDLTVPEQFF. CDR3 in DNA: TGTGCCATCCGGGACCTCACAGTCCCTGAGCAGTTCTTC.

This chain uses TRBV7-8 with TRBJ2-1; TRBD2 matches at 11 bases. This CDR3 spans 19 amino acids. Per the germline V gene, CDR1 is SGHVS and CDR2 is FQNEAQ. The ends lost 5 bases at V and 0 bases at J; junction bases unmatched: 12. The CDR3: CASSVGVAGGLSSYNEQFF. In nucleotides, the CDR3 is TGTGCCAGCAGCGTGGGGGTAGCGGGGGGGCTTAGCTCCTACAATGAGCAGTTCTTC.

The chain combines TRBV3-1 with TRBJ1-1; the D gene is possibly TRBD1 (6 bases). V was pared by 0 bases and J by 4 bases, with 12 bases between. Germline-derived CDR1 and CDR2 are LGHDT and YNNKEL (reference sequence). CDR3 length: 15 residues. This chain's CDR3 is CASSQEGRGGTEAFF. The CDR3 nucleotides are TGTGCCAGCAGCCAAGAAGGCAGGGGAGGCACTGAAGCTTTCTTT.

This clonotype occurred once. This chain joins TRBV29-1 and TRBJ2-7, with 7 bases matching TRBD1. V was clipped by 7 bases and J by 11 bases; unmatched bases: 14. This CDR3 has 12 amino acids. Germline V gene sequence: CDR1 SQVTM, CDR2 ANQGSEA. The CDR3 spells CSADQQGIGEYF. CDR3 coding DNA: TGCAGCGCCGACCAACAGGGGATTGGGGAGTACTTC.

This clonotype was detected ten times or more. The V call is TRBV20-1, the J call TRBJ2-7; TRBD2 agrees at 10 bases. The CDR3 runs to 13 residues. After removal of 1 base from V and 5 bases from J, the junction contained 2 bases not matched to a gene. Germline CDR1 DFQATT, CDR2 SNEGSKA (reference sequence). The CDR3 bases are TGCAGTGCTAGAGGGCTAGCGGGGGACGAGCAGTACTTC. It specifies CSARGLAGDEQYF.